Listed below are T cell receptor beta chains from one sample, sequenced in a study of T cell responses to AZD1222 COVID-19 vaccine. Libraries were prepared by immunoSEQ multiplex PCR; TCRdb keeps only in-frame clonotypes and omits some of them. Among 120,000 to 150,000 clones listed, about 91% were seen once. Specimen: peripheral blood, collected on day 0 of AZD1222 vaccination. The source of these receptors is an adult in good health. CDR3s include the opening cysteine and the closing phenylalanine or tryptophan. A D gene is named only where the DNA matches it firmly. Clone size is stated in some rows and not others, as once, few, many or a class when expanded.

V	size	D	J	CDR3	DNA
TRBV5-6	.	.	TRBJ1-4	CASSSSSRGKDEKLFF	TGTGCCAGCAGCTCCAGTAGCAGGGGAAAGGATGAAAAACTGTTTTTT
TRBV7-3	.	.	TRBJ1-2	CASRPSGVGNYGYTF	TGTGCCAGCAGACCTTCAGGGGTCGGTAACTATGGCTACACCTTC
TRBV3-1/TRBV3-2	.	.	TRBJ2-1	CASSQEGQYNEQFF	TGTGCCAGCAGCCAAGAAGGGCAATACAATGAGCAGTTCTTC
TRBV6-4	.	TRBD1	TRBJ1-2	CASRGGQGNYGYTF	TGTGCCAGCAGGGGGGGACAGGGAAACTATGGCTACACCTTC
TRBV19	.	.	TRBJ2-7	CASSSAGTKQYF	TGTGCCAGTAGTAGCGCGGGGACAAAGCAGTACTTC
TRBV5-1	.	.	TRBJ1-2	CASSFDPGTGTAYGYTF	TGCGCCAGCAGCTTCGATCCCGGGACGGGAACAGCTTATGGCTACACCTTC
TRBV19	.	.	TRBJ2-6	CASSIDRGSPWSGANVLTF	TGTGCCAGTAGTATAGATAGAGGGTCGCCCTGGTCTGGGGCCAACGTCCTGACTTTC
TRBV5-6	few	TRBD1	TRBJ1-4	CASSSTGGQNEKLFF	TGTGCCAGCAGCTCCACAGGGGGCCAGAATGAAAAACTGTTTTTT
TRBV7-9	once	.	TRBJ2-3	CASSPEGLSPDTQYF	TGTGCCAGCAGCCCAGAGGGGCTCAGCCCAGATACGCAGTATTTT
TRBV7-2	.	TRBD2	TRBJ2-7	CASRLLAGGFEQYF	TGTGCCAGCAGACTTCTAGCGGGGGGGTTCGAGCAGTACTTC
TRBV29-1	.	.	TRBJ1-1	CSHITIRQAYDTEAFF	TGCAGCCATATTACGATCCGACAGGCGTATGACACTGAAGCTTTCTTT
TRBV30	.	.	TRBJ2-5	CAWKGLSYQETQYF	TGTGCCTGGAAAGGACTTTCCTACCAAGAGACCCAGTACTTC
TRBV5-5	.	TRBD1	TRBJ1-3	CASNRVADRVSGNTIYF	TGTGCCAGCAACCGGGTGGCGGACAGGGTTTCCGGAAACACCATATATTTT
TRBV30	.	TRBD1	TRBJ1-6	CAWRSFATGGWSPLHF	TGTGCCTGGCGAAGTTTCGCGACAGGGGGCTGGTCACCCCTCCACTTT
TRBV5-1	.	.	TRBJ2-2	CASSLEGRTTYTGELFF	TGCGCCAGCAGCTTGGAGGGCAGGACAACCTACACCGGGGAGCTGTTTTTT
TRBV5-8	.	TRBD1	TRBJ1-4	CASSSNRGEYEKLFF	TGTGCCAGCAGCTCCAACAGGGGGGAGTATGAAAAACTGTTTTTT
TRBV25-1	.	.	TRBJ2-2	CASIFDPGELFF	TGTGCCAGCATTTTCGATCCCGGGGAGCTGTTTTTT
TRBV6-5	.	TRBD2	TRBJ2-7	CASRLTSGVSYEQYF	TGTGCCAGCAGGTTGACTAGCGGGGTCTCCTACGAGCAGTACTTC
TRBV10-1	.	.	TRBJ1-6	CASSPGPHNSPLHF	TGCGCCAGCAGCCCCGGGCCCCATAATTCACCCCTCCACTTT
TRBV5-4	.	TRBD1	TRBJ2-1	CASSWQGQDNEQFF	TGTGCCAGCAGCTGGCAAGGACAGGACAATGAGCAGTTCTTC
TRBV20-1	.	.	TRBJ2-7	CSAANPEQYF	TGCAGTGCTGCAAACCCGGAGCAGTACTTC
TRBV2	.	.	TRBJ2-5	CASSVQGPQETQYF	TGTGCCAGCAGTGTACAGGGACCCCAAGAGACCCAGTACTTC
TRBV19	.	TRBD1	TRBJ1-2	CAAGTALNYGYTF	TGTGCCGCCGGGACAGCTTTGAACTATGGCTACACCTTC
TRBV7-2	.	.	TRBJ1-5	CATSRQGVGQPQHF	TGTGCCACCAGTAGGCAGGGCGTAGGTCAGCCCCAGCATTTT
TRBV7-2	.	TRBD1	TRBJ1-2	CASSLATTGQGPSYGYTF	TGTGCCAGCAGCTTAGCGACCACGGGACAGGGGCCTAGCTATGGCTACACCTTC
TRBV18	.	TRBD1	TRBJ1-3	CASSEGAGNTIYF	TGTGCCAGCTCGGAGGGGGCAGGAAACACCATATATTTT
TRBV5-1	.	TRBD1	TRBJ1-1	CASSPGQGGNTEAFF	TGCGCCAGCAGCCCTGGACAGGGGGGAAACACTGAAGCTTTCTTT
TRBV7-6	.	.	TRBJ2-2	CASSLPWRNTGELFF	TGTGCCAGCAGCTTACCGTGGCGGAACACCGGGGAGCTGTTTTTT
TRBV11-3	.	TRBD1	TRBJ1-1	CASSLHGQGNSEAFF	TGTGCCAGCAGCTTACACGGACAGGGGAACTCTGAAGCTTTCTTT
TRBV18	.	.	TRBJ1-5	CASSRERTAPNQPQHF	TGTGCCAGCTCACGGGAGAGGACAGCCCCTAATCAGCCCCAGCATTTT
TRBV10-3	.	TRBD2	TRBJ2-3	CAINVGGGATDTQYF	TGTGCCATCAACGTGGGCGGGGGGGCCACAGATACGCAGTATTTT
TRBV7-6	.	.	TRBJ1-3	CASSSPLGGLFTGNTIYF	TGTGCCAGCAGCTCACCCCTCGGGGGGTTATTCACTGGAAACACCATATATTTT
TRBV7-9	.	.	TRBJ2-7	CASSPPGQFYEQYF	TGTGCCAGCAGCCCACCCGGACAGTTCTACGAGCAGTACTTC
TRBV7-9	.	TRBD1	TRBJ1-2	CASSSRDRIYGYTF	TGTGCCAGCAGCTCCCGGGACAGGATCTATGGCTACACCTTC
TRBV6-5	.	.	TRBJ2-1	CASRTGTSYNEQFF	TGTGCCAGCAGAACCGGGACATCATACAATGAGCAGTTCTTC
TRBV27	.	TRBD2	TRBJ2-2	CASSSPSGGPWTGELFF	TGTGCCAGCAGTTCCCCTAGCGGGGGGCCATGGACCGGGGAGCTGTTTTTT
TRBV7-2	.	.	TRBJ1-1	CASSLPGTHVGPNTEAFF	TGTGCCAGCAGCTTACCCGGGACCCACGTTGGCCCGAACACTGAAGCTTTCTTT
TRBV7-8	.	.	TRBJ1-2	CASSFPVPGSHGYTF	TGTGCCAGCAGCTTTCCCGTACCGGGATCCCATGGCTACACCTTC
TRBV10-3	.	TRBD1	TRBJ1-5	CAISLKGTGENQPQHF	TGTGCCATCAGTCTTAAGGGGACAGGGGAAAATCAGCCCCAGCATTTT
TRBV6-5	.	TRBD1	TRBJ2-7	CASSYLTGTYEQYF	TGTGCCAGCAGTTACCTGACAGGGACCTACGAGCAGTACTTC